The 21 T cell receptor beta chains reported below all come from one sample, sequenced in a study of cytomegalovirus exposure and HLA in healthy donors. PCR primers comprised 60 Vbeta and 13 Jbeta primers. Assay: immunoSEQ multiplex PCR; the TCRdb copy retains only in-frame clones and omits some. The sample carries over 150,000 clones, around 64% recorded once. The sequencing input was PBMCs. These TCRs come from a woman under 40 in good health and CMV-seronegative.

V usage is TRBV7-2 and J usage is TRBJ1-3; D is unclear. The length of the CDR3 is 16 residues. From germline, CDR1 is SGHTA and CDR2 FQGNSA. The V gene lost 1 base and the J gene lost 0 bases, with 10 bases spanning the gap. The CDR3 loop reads CASSLERDSSGNTIYF. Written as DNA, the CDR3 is TGTGCCAGCAGCTTAGAACGGGATAGCTCTGGAAACACCATATATTTT.

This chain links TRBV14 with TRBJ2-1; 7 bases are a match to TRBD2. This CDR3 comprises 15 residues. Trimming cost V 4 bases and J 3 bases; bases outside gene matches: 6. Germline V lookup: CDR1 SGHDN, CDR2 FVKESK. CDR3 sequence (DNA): TGTGCCAGCAGCCCGCTAGCGGATTACTACAATGAGCAGTTCTTC. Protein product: CASSPLADYYNEQFF.

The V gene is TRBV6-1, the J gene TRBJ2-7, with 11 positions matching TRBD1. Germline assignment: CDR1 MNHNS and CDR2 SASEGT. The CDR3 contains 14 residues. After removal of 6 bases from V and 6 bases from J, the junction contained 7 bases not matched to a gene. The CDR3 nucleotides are TGTGCCAGCAGAGCCGGACAGGGGGCCGGCGAGCAGTACTTC. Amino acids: CASRAGQGAGEQYF.

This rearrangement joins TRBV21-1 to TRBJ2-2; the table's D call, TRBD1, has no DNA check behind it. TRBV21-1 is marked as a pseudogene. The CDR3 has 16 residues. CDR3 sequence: CASSKKTGAHTGELFF. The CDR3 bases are TGTGCCAGCAGCAAAAAGACTGGGGCACACACCGGGGAGCTGTTTTTT.

For the CDR3, the DNA is TGTGCCAGCGGGGAAGGTGGACTAACTAGCACAGATACGCAGTATTTT. It yields the protein CASGEGGLTSTDTQYF. The chain has TRBV18 and TRBJ2-3, with D possibly being TRBD2 (6 bases). The V gene lost 8 bases and the J gene lost 0 bases, with 18 bases spanning the gap. CDR1 KGHSH and CDR2 LQKENI come from the germline V gene. CDR3 length equals 16 residues.

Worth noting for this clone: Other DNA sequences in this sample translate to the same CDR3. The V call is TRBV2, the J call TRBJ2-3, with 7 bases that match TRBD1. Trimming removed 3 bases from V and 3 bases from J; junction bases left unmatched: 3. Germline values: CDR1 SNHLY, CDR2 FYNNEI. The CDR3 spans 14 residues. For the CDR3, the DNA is TGTGCCAGCAGTGAGGACAGGTCGACAGATACGCAGTATTTT. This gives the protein CASSEDRSTDTQYF.

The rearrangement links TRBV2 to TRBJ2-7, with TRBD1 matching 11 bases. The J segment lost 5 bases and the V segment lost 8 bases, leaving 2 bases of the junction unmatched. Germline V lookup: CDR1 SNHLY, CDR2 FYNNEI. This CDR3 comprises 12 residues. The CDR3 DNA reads TGTGCCAGCTGGACAGGGGGCCACGAGCAGTACTTC. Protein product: CASWTGGHEQYF. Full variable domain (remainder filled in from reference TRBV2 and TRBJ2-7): EPEVTQTPSHQVTQMGQEVILRCVPISNHLYFYWYRQILGQKVEFLVSFYNNEISEKSEIFDDQFSVERPDGSNFTLKIRSTKLEDSAMYFCASWTGGHEQYFGPGTRLTVT.

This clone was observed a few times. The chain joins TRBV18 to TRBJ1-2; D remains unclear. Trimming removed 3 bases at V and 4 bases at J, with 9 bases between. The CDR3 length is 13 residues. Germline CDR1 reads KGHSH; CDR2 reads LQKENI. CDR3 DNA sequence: TGTGCCAGCTCACCGGAGGAAAGCTATGGCTACACCTTC. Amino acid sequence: CASSPEESYGYTF. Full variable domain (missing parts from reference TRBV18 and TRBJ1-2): NAGVMQNPRHLVRRRGQEARLRCSPMKGHSHVYWYRQLPEEGLKFMVYLQKENIIDESGMPKERFSAEFPKEGPSILRIQQVVRGDSAAYFCASSPEESYGYTFGSGTRLTVV.

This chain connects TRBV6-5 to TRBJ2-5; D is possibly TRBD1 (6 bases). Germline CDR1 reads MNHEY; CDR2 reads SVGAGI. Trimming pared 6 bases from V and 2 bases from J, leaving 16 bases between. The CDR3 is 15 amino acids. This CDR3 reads CASRILDSRQETQYF. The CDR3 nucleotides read TGTGCCAGCAGAATCTTGGACAGCAGGCAAGAGACCCAGTACTTC.

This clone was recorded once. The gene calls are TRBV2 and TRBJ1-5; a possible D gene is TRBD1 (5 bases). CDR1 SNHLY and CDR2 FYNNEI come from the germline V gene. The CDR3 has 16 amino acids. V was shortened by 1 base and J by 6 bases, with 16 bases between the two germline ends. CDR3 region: CASSEEEGLRGQPQHF. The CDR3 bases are TGTGCCAGCAGTGAAGAGGAGGGCCTGAGGGGTCAGCCCCAGCATTTT.

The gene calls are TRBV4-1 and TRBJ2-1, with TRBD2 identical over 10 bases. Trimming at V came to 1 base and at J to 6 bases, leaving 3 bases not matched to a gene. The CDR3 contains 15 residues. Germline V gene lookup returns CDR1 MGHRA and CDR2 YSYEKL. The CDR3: CASSQGSGGPNEQFF. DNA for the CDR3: TGCGCCAGCAGCCAAGGTAGCGGGGGGCCCAATGAGCAGTTCTTC.

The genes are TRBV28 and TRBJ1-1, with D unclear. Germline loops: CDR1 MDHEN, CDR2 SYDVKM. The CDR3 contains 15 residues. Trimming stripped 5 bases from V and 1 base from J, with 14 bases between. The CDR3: CASSPAQTENTEAFF. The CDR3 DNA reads TGTGCCAGCAGTCCCGCCCAAACAGAGAACACTGAAGCTTTCTTT.

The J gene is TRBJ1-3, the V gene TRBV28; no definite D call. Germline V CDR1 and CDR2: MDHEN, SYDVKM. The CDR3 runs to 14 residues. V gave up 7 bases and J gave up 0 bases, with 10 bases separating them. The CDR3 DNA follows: TGTGCCAGCAACAGTGCCCACTCTGGAAACACCATATATTTT. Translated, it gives CASNSAHSGNTIYF.

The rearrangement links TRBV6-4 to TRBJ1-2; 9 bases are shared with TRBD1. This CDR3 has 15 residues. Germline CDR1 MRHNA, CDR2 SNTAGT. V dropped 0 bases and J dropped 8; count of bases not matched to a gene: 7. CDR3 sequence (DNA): TGTGCCAGCAGTGACTCCGGGGGGACAGGGACAGGCTACACCTTC. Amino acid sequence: CASSDSGGTGTGYTF.

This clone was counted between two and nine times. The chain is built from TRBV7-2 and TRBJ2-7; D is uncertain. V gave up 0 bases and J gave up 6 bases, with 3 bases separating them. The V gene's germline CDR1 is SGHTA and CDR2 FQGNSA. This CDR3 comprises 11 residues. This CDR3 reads CASSLAREQYF. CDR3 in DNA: TGTGCCAGCAGCTTAGCTCGCGAGCAGTACTTC.

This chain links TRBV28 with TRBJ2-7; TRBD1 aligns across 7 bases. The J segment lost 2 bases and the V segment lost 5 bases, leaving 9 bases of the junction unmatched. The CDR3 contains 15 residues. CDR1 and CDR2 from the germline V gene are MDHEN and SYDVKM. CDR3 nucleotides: TGTGCCAGCAGTCCTACCGGGACAGCGGCCTACGAGCAGTACTTC. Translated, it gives CASSPTGTAAYEQYF.

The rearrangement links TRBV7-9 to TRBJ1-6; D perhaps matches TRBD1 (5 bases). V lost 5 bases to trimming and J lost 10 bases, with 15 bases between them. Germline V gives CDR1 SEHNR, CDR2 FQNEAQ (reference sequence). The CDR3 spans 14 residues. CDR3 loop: CASSLGPTKSPLHF. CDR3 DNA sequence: TGTGCCAGCAGCCTGGGGCCGACGAAATCACCCCTCCACTTT.

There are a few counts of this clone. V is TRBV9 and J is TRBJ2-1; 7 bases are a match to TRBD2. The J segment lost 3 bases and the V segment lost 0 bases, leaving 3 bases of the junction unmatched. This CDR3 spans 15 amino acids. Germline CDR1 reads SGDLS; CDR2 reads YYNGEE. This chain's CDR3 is CASSVVGGGYNEQFF. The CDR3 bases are TGTGCCAGCAGCGTAGTGGGCGGGGGCTACAATGAGCAGTTCTTC.

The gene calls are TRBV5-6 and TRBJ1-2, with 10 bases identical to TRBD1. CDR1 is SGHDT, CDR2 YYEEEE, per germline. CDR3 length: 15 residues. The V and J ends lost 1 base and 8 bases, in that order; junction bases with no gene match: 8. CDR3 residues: CASSLTGTGDRGYTF. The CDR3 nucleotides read TGTGCCAGCAGCTTGACCGGGACAGGGGACCGCGGCTACACCTTC.

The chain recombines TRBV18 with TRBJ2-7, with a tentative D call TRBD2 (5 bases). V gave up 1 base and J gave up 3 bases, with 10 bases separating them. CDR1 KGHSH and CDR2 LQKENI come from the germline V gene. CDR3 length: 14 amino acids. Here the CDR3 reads CASSPQGANYEQYF. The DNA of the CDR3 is TGTGCCAGCTCACCACAGGGAGCAAACTACGAGCAGTACTTC.

The CDR3: CASSSNRGREKLFF. The CDR3 DNA reads as TGTGCCAGCAGTTCCAACAGGGGGCGTGAAAAACTGTTTTTT. This chain links TRBV28 with TRBJ1-4, with TRBD1 matching 9 bases. J lost 7 bases, V lost 4 bases, and 4 bases had no gene match. The germline CDR1 and CDR2 sequences are MDHEN and SYDVKM. The CDR3 is 14 amino acids.